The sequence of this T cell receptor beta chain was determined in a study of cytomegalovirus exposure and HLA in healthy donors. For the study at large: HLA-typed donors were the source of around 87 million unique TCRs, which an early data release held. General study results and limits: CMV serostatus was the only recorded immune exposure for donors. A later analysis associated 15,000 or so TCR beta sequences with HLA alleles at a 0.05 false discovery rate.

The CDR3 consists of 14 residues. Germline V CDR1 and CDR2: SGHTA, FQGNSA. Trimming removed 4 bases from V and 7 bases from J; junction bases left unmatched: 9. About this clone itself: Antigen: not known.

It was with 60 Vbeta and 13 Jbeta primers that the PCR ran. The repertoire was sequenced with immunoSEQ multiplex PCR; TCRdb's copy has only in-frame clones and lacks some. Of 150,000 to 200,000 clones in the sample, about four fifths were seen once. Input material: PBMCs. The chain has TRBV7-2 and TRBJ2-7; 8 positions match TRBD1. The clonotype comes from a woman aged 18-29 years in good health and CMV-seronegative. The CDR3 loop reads CASSSRTGRGEQYF. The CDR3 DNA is TGTGCCAGCAGCTCCCGGACAGGGCGGGGAGAGCAGTACTTC.